The T cell receptor (beta chain) described here comes from a study of spatial heterogeneity in lung cancer. Whole-study findings and limits: Of tumor T cells, an estimated coverage of approximately 7.2% was reached for alpha chains and 13% to 15% for beta chains. For expanded intratumoral alpha and beta TCRs, counts tracked tumor mutation counts.

A word on this clonotype: Antigen specificity is unknown.

The CDR3 is 16 residues long. Germline V gene data show CDR1 as LGHDT and CDR2 as YNNKEL (reference sequence). V dropped 0 bases and J dropped 0 bases, with 10 bases sitting between them. Time point specified: sample taken at primary tumor resection. Tumor, nontumor lung or frozen PBMC supplied whole RNA, sequenced without sorting. TCR cDNA molecules each had a unique molecular identifier. TCRdb used MiXCR to reprocess the 5' RACE reads, holding one entry per CDR3 protein. The table lists some 25,000 distinct CDR3 sequences, more than 5.5% of them singletons, with more than 20% in the top ten. The chain couples TRBV3-1 to TRBJ2-3; the D gene is possibly TRBD2 (6 bases). This sequence originates from a male donor with early-stage non-small cell lung cancer. The specimen comprised lung tumor tissue, sampled at surgery. This CDR3 reads CASSQDLGGSTDTQYF. CDR3 in DNA: TGTGCCAGCAGCCAAGATTTGGGGGGAAGCACAGATACGCAGTATTTT.